The 4 T cell receptor beta chains reported below all come from one sample, sequenced in a study of blood T cell repertoires in COVID-19. Sequencing used immunoSEQ multiplex PCR; TCRdb keeps in-frame clones, though not all of them. Of under 15,000 clones in the sample, roughly 82% are singletons; the top ten hold around a fifth. Sequences were obtained from peripheral blood. The receptor set was obtained from a human donor in a cohort sampled during active COVID-19.

This clone was observed a single time. V usage is TRBV5-1 and J usage is TRBJ1-2; 12 bases are a match to TRBD1. This CDR3 is 14 amino acids long. With V trimmed by 4 bases and J by 9 bases, 7 bases remained unmatched. Germline assignment: CDR1 SGHRS and CDR2 YFSETQ. CDR3 sequence (DNA): TGCGCCAGCAGCACCCCGGGACAGGGGGCAAGCTACACCTTC. It encodes CASSTPGQGASYTF.

This chain links TRBV7-9 with TRBJ2-7, with 8 bases identical to TRBD1. The CDR3 runs 14 residues. CDR1 is SEHNR, CDR2 FQNEAQ, per germline (reference sequence). The ends lost 1 base at V and 5 bases at J; junction bases unmatched: 4. CDR3 in amino acids: CASSLVAGGDEQYF. CDR3 bases: TGTGCCAGCAGCTTAGTAGCAGGGGGCGACGAGCAGTACTTC.

V usage is TRBV24-1 and J usage is TRBJ2-5; 8 nucleotides match TRBD2. After removal of 4 bases from V and 5 bases from J, the junction contained 5 bases not matched to a gene. The germline V gene encodes CDR1 KGHDR and CDR2 SFDVKD. The CDR3 has 14 amino acids. The CDR3, as DNA: TGTGCCACCAGTGAAAGCGGGGGCCCGGAGACCCAGTACTTC. It specifies CATSESGGPETQYF.

This clone was seen just once. This chain links TRBV20-1 with TRBJ2-5; perhaps TRBD1 as D (5 bases). Trimming left V 3 bases short and J 0 bases short, with 8 bases between. Per germline, CDR1 DFQATT and CDR2 SNEGSKA (reference sequence). The length of the CDR3 is 13 residues. The CDR3: CSASKDNQETQYF. The CDR3 nucleotides are TGCAGTGCTAGTAAGGACAACCAAGAGACCCAGTACTTC.